Following are 14 T cell receptor beta chains from one sample sequenced in a study of beta chain features in type 1 diabetes. Study-wide points: For Type 1 diabetes patients, all four CD4+ subsets carried TCRB CDR3s that were moderately but significantly shorter.

Isolated RNA was reverse transcribed in full, so expressed TCRB transcripts were sequenced. The protocol was immunoSEQ multiplex PCR, while the TCRdb copy is restricted to in-frame clones and leaves out a portion. The sample holds about 190,000 clones, under 9.5% seen once. No antigen is known for these receptors. Sequencing was done on a sample of central memory CD4+ T cells from blood. All receptors derive from a young man with type 1 diabetes.

The chain recombines TRBV18 with TRBJ2-1, with a tentative D call TRBD2 (5 bases). The CDR3 spans 17 residues. Germline assignment: CDR1 KGHSH and CDR2 LQKENI. V lost 2 bases and J lost 10, with 24 bases in between. In DNA form, the CDR3 reads TGTGCCAGCTCACCAGCACCGGGGAGCCTTGTTCTTTCGGAGCAGTTCTTC. As protein: CASSPAPGSLVLSEQFF.

This chain connects TRBV5-1 to TRBJ2-1; 8 positions match TRBD2. V trimming: 7 bases; J trimming: 6 bases; junction bases outside the gene matches: 12. CDR1 is SGHRS, CDR2 YFSETQ, per germline. This CDR3 has 15 amino acids. CDR3 sequence: CASREGAGAPNEQFF. CDR3 in DNA: TGCGCCAGCCGTGAAGGAGCGGGAGCCCCCAATGAGCAGTTCTTC.

The sample holds a few counts of this clone. CDR3 sequence reads: CASSPLAGAGMRDEQFF. The CDR3 region has the DNA TGTGCCAGCAGCCCGCTAGCGGGAGCTGGTATGCGGGATGAGCAGTTCTTC. This chain uses TRBV14 with TRBJ2-1; 10 nucleotides match TRBD2. CDR1 and CDR2 from the germline V gene are SGHDN and FVKESK. The CDR3 runs to 17 residues. V lost 4 bases and J lost 8; bases outside the gene matches: 14.

There are a few counts of this clone. The rearrangement uses TRBV11-2 and TRBJ1-1; no definite D call. This CDR3 has 13 residues. The germline V gene encodes CDR1 SGHAT and CDR2 FQNNGV. Trimming stripped 0 bases from V and 1 base from J, with 3 bases between. CDR3 protein: CASSLDGNTEAFF. The CDR3, as DNA: TGTGCCAGCAGCTTAGACGGGAACACTGAAGCTTTCTTT.

The J gene is TRBJ2-5, the V gene TRBV7-7; a possible D gene is TRBD1 (5 bases). Trimming shortened V by 3 bases and J by 2 bases, and 7 bases separated the two germline ends. Germline V CDR1 and CDR2: SSHAT, FNYEAQ (reference sequence). The CDR3 is made up of 13 amino acids. The CDR3 protein is CASSFQGQETQYF. CDR3 DNA: TGTGCCAGCAGCTTTCAGGGTCAAGAGACCCAGTACTTC. The whole variable domain, remainder taken from reference TRBV7-7 and TRBJ2-5, is GAGVSQSPRYKVTKRGQDVTLRCDPISSHATLYWYQQALGQGPEFLTYFNYEAQPDKSGLPSDRFSAERPEGSISTLTIQRTEQRDSAMYRCASSFQGQETQYFGPGTRLLVL.

This clone has only a few counts. This chain connects TRBV10-3 to TRBJ2-1; D is ambiguous. Trimming took 5 bases from V and 0 from J, leaving 8 bases between them. CDR3 length equals 14 residues. Germline-derived CDR1 and CDR2 are ENHRY and SYGVKD. CDR3 DNA sequence: TGTGCCATCAGTCCCGGTAGCTCCTACAATGAGCAGTTCTTC. Amino acids: CAISPGSSYNEQFF.

This chain links TRBV28 with TRBJ2-6; unclear D gene. In germline, CDR1 is MDHEN, CDR2 SYDVKM. This CDR3 is 15 amino acids long. Trimming stripped 5 bases from V and 0 bases from J, with 8 bases between. The CDR3 region has the DNA TGTGCCAGCAGTCCAATTCCCTCTGGGGCCAACGTCCTGACTTTC. Translation gives CASSPIPSGANVLTF.

In this sample, this clone turned up a few times. The rearrangement links TRBV7-2 to TRBJ1-2; D is perhaps TRBD1 (6 bases). Germline CDR1 and CDR2: SGHTA and FQGNSA. The CDR3 totals 14 residues. V dropped 4 bases and J dropped 7 bases, with 16 bases sitting between them. Here the CDR3 DNA reads TGTGCCAGCAGCTCCGCGACAGGCTGGGCTGGCTACACCTTC. This encodes CASSSATGWAGYTF. Using reference TRBV7-2 and TRBJ1-2 for the parts outside the CDR3, the full variable domain is GAGVSQSPSNKVTEKGKDVELRCDPISGHTALYWYRQSLGQGLEFLIYFQGNSAPDKSGLPSDRFSAERTGGSVSTLTIQRTQQEDSAVYLCASSSATGWAGYTFGSGTRLTVV.

This clone was recorded a few times. Its ends do not fully match the called genes, so a read error is possible. The chain combines TRBV30 with TRBJ2-5; 14 bases are a match to TRBD2. The length of the CDR3 is 18 residues. The germline V gene encodes CDR1 GTSNPN and CDR2 SVGIG (reference sequence). CDR3 sequence: CACSGETSGGAGGETQYF. The DNA of the CDR3 is TGTGCCTGCAGTGGGGAGACTAGCGGGGGGGCTGGTGGGGAGACCCAGTACTTC.

This clone has only a few counts. The CDR3 loop is CASSQETAYTEAFF. The CDR3 nucleotides read TGCGCCAGCAGCCAGGAGACGGCGTACACTGAAGCTTTCTTT. This rearrangement joins TRBV4-3 to TRBJ1-1; D call uncertain. Trimming removed 3 bases at V and 3 bases at J, with 11 bases between. CDR3 length: 14 amino acids. Germline loops: CDR1 LGHNA, CDR2 YSLEER.

There are a few counts of this clone. Other nucleotide sequences in the sample specify the same CDR3. V is TRBV30 and J is TRBJ1-4; 7 bases map to TRBD1. V trimming: 0 bases; J trimming: 4 bases; junction bases outside the gene matches: 5. CDR1 is GTSNPN and CDR2 is SVGIG in the germline V gene (reference sequence). The CDR3 consists of 15 residues. CDR3 region: CAWSVRDSLNEKLFF. The CDR3 coding sequence is TGTGCCTGGAGTGTACGGGACAGCCTTAATGAAAAACTGTTTTTT.

V gene TRBV7-2 combines with J gene TRBJ2-3; no clear D gene. The V and J ends lost 1 base and 1 base respectively, with 12 bases between them. This CDR3 spans 16 amino acids. The germline gives CDR1 SGHTA, CDR2 FQGNSA. CDR3 residues: CASSLGGLGGTDTQYF. CDR3 DNA sequence: TGTGCCAGCAGCTTAGGAGGTTTAGGCGGCACAGATACGCAGTATTTT.

The chain carries TRBV12-5 and TRBJ2-3; a weak D match, TRBD2 (5 bases). V lost 2 bases to trimming and J lost 6 bases, with 9 bases between them. This CDR3 region has 13 residues. Germline CDR1 and CDR2: LGHNT and FRNRAP. The CDR3 region has the DNA TGTGCTAGTGGTTTGAGGCTAGCTGATACGCAGTATTTT. As protein: CASGLRLADTQYF.

This clone was picked up a small number of times. V usage is TRBV7-2 and J usage is TRBJ2-5, with TRBD2 matching over 14 bases. Per the germline V gene, CDR1 is SGHTA and CDR2 is FQGNSA. V was clipped by 5 bases and J by 5 bases; unmatched bases: 4. This CDR3 region has 15 residues. CDR3 sequence reads: CASSPWTSGGETQYF. In DNA, the CDR3 is TGTGCCAGCAGCCCATGGACTAGCGGGGGGGAGACCCAGTACTTC.